One TCR beta chain is described in this entry. This sample stems from a study of blood T cell repertoires in COVID-19. Clones were sequenced by immunoSEQ multiplex PCR, and TCRdb holds only the in-frame ones, with some missing. The sample includes 90,000 or so clones, roughly 86% of them seen just once. The J segment lost 0 bases and the V segment lost 5 bases, leaving 6 bases of the junction unmatched. The germline V gene encodes CDR1 MDHEN and CDR2 SYDVKM. The CDR3 is 16 residues long. Material: peripheral blood. The TCR sequence derives from a human donor in a cohort sampled during active COVID-19. The chain joins TRBV28 to TRBJ2-4, with 8 positions matching TRBD1. CDR3 loop: CASSPGQGIAKNIQYF. The CDR3, as DNA: TGTGCCAGCAGTCCCGGACAGGGTATAGCCAAAAACATTCAGTACTTC.